Each of the 20 T cell receptor beta chains below was sequenced from the same sample in a study of patients and donors after allogeneic stem cell transplantation (dated by TCRdb to the early 2020s). The protocol used for the library was RT-PCR. Sequencing relied on a NextSeq 550. In TCRdb, the public reads were trimmed at Q25 with fastp and aligned with MiXCR, with productive beta chains retained. Rows matching on CDR3 protein sequence are summarized as one entry with the most common DNA and genes. The sample records about 74,000 distinct CDR3 sequences, 26% of which are singletons. 26% of the sample lies in the top ten. The sequenced material came from blood, either unsorted or a sorted T cell fraction (not recorded which). These receptors were taken from a human donor who was either an allogeneic HSCT recipient or a stem cell or donor lymphocyte infusion donor (not recorded which). It is not recorded whose cells these are; they may come from a transplant donor.

This clonotype was counted a few times. This rearrangement joins TRBV9 to TRBJ2-1; D is uncertain. This CDR3 is 18 amino acids long. Looked up from germline, CDR1 is SGDLS and CDR2 is YYNGEE. The V end lost 4 bases, the J end lost 0 bases, and 20 bases lay between the germline ends. CDR3 protein: CASSQFRLQLNSYNEQFF. In DNA form, the CDR3 reads TGTGCCAGCAGCCAATTCAGGCTCCAACTTAACTCCTACAATGAGCAGTTCTTC.

The sample holds a few counts of this clonotype. The genes are TRBV29-1 and TRBJ2-3, with 12 bases matching TRBD2. CDR1 is SQVTM, CDR2 ANQGSEA, per germline. CDR3 length equals 16 residues. J lost 7 bases, V lost 0 bases, and 8 bases had no gene match. The CDR3 loop is CSVEDWTSGNRNTQYF. The CDR3 DNA is TGCAGCGTTGAAGATTGGACTAGCGGGAATAGGAATACGCAGTATTTT.

Many counts were recorded for this clonotype. The V gene is TRBV14, the J gene TRBJ1-2; possibly TRBD1 for D (6 bases). This CDR3 has 13 amino acids. Germline V gives CDR1 SGHDN, CDR2 FVKESK. V lost 3 bases, J lost 4 bases, and 9 bases lay in between. The CDR3 DNA sequence: TGTGCCAGCAGCCAGAAGGACAGCTATGGCTACACCTTC. Amino acids: CASSQKDSYGYTF.

V gene TRBV10-3 combines with J gene TRBJ1-1; D not certain. Germline V gene lookup returns CDR1 ENHRY and CDR2 SYGVKD. Trimming took off 2 bases at V and 1 base at J, with 8 bases between the two ends. There are 14 residues in the CDR3. The DNA of the CDR3 is TGTGCCATCAGTGAGGTTCTGGCGAACACTGAAGCTTTCTTT. This encodes CAISEVLANTEAFF.

The rearrangement uses TRBV5-1 and TRBJ2-5; D might be TRBD2 (5 bases). The V end lost 1 base, the J end lost 5 bases, and 15 bases lay between the germline ends. The germline V gene encodes CDR1 SGHRS and CDR2 YFSETQ. The CDR3 contains 15 residues. The CDR3 DNA is TGCGCCAGCAGCTTGCCTAGGCCCCGGAGGGAGACCCAGTACTTC. This translates into CASSLPRPRRETQYF.

This clonotype came up a few times. The chain links TRBV12-3 or TRBV12-4 to TRBJ1-6; D might be TRBD1 (6 bases). The V end was cut by 5 bases, the J end by 3 bases, with 11 bases between. The CDR3 is 15 residues long. CDR3 region: CASSPPGHYNSPLHF. The CDR3 DNA is TGTGCCAGCAGTCCCCCGGGACACTATAATTCACCCCTCCACTTT.

This clonotype was observed a few times. This chain uses TRBV20-1 with TRBJ1-4; no definite D call. The CDR3 is 14 residues long. V was pared by 1 base and J by 3 bases, with 9 bases between. Germline-derived CDR1 and CDR2 are DFQATT and SNEGSKA (reference sequence). The DNA of the CDR3 is TGCAGTGCTAGAGGACCCGAGTCTAATGAAAAACTGTTTTTT. This translates into CSARGPESNEKLFF.

Here the CDR3 reads CASSQGLSWGNEQFF. In nucleotides, the CDR3 is TGCGCCAGCAGCCAGGGACTATCGTGGGGCAATGAGCAGTTCTTC. J is TRBJ2-1 and V is TRBV5-1, with TRBD2 identical over 7 bases. Looked up from germline, CDR1 is SGHRS and CDR2 is YFSETQ. The CDR3 length is 15 residues. After removal of 4 bases from V and 6 bases from J, the junction contained 10 bases not matched to a gene.

This clonotype is termed medium-sized. This chain links TRBV29-1 with TRBJ2-5; D might be TRBD2 (6 bases). Germline CDR1 reads SQVTM; CDR2 reads ANQGSEA. Trimming took 2 bases from V and 4 from J, leaving 11 bases between them. The CDR3 length is 13 residues. CDR3 DNA sequence: TGCAGCGTTGAAATCCGGAGGGGAGAGACCCAGTACTTC. The encoded protein is CSVEIRRGETQYF.

The chain has TRBV6-6 and TRBJ2-3; D remains unclear. The CDR3 is 12 residues long. V shed 6 bases and J shed 7 bases, with 11 bases lying between them. Germline V gene sequence: CDR1 MNHNY, CDR2 SVGAGI (reference sequence). CDR3 bases: TGTGCCAGCAGCCACTTACTAAATACGCAGTATTTT. Translation: CASSHLLNTQYF.

This clonotype has only a few counts. The chain is built from TRBV12-3 or TRBV12-4 and TRBJ1-2; no clear D. The CDR3 has 14 residues. V was cut by 4 bases and J by 13 bases, with 22 bases left in between. CDR3 coding DNA: TGTGCCAGCAGTTGCAACGAGACGACCTACCCCTGCACCTTC. This encodes CASSCNETTYPCTF.

The gene calls are TRBV5-1 and TRBJ1-4; 8 bases fit TRBD1. In germline, CDR1 is SGHRS, CDR2 YFSETQ. The CDR3 is 17 residues long. V shed 0 bases, J shed 1 base, and the junction held 5 bases outside the gene matches. In DNA, the CDR3 is TGCGCCAGCAGCTTGGGGCCAGGGGGCATAACTAATGAAAAACTGTTTTTT. Translation gives CASSLGPGGITNEKLFF.

This chain joins TRBV27 and TRBJ2-3, with D unclear. V was pared by 2 bases and J by 4 bases, with 10 bases between. The length of the CDR3 is 14 residues. The V gene's germline CDR1 is MNHEY and CDR2 SMNVEV (reference sequence). CDR3 residues: CASSLRVVADTQYF. The CDR3, as DNA: TGTGCCAGCAGTTTACGAGTAGTTGCAGATACGCAGTATTTT.

The chain uses TRBV4-1 and TRBJ1-6, with 9 bases identical to TRBD1. V shed 6 bases and J 9 bases; nucleotides not matched to a gene: 6. The germline CDR1 and CDR2 sequences are MGHRA and YSYEKL. The CDR3 is 14 residues long. The CDR3 DNA is TGCGCCAGCAGGACGGGACAGGGCGGTTCACCCCTCCACTTT. Protein: CASRTGQGGSPLHF.

This sequence joins TRBV6-5 and TRBJ2-1, with D unresolved. The CDR3 length is 13 residues. Trimming left V 6 bases short and J 12 bases short, with 18 bases between. Germline V gene data show CDR1 as MNHEY and CDR2 as SVGAGI. The CDR3 sequence: CASSKRLGEMQFF. The CDR3 DNA sequence: TGTGCCAGCAGCAAACGACTTGGCGAGATGCAGTTCTTC.

The chain uses TRBV6-5 and TRBJ2-3; 8 nucleotides agree with TRBD2. The CDR3 is 16 amino acids. The germline gives CDR1 MNHEY, CDR2 SVGAGI. J lost 3 bases, V lost 5 bases, and 10 bases had no gene match. The CDR3 DNA reads TGTGCCAGCAGTAGCCACTGGCGGGGGGTTACAGATACGCAGTATTTT. Translation: CASSSHWRGVTDTQYF.

This chain uses TRBV11-1 with TRBJ1-1; no reliable D call. Germline lookup yields CDR1 SGHAT and CDR2 FQDESV (reference sequence). Between the trimmed V and J ends, which lost 4 bases and 6 bases, there was a span of 9 bases. The CDR3 has 12 residues. CDR3 DNA sequence: TGTGCCAGCAGCTCGATCCCATCTGAAGCTTTCTTT. Its translation is CASSSIPSEAFF.

The table lists this clonotype with a few counts. J is TRBJ2-5 and V is TRBV6-2 or TRBV6-3; 8 positions agree with TRBD1. V lost 4 bases and J lost 2; bases outside the gene matches: 9. Looked up from germline, CDR1 is MNHEY and CDR2 is SVGEGT. CDR3 length: 16 residues. The CDR3 is CASSSPLQGEQETQYF. The CDR3 DNA reads as TGTGCCAGCAGTTCCCCATTACAGGGGGAGCAAGAGACCCAGTACTTC.

By frequency in the sample, this clonotype is large. V usage is TRBV20-1 and J usage is TRBJ1-1; D is uncertain. The V gene lost 5 bases and the J gene lost 2 bases, with 6 bases spanning the gap. The CDR3 loop spans 11 amino acids. Germline assignment: CDR1 DFQATT and CDR2 SNEGSKA (reference sequence). The CDR3 loop is CSAPVNTEAFF. CDR3 coding DNA: TGCAGTGCTCCGGTCAACACTGAAGCTTTCTTT.

This clonotype showed up just a few times. This sequence joins TRBV6-2 or TRBV6-3 and TRBJ1-1, with no clear D. The germline CDR1 and CDR2 sequences are MNHEY and SVGEGT. The CDR3 sequence is 13 residues long. V lost 2 bases and J 4 bases, leaving 8 bases between the germline ends. The CDR3 is CASSYRLGTEAFF. The CDR3 nucleotides are TGTGCCAGCAGTTACCGATTGGGCACTGAAGCTTTCTTT.